One sample yielded the 24 T cell receptor beta chains listed below, sequenced in a study of blood T cells in healthy people across ages. A second PCR, run for about 7 to 11 cycles, used a sample-barcoded 5' primer plus a J-beta primer mix. TCRdb reprocessed the 5' RACE reads with MiXCR, giving one entry per CDR3 protein. The table includes fewer than 700,000 distinct CDR3 sequences, 45% to 55% detected once. The source material was blood. Receptor source: a man at least 80 years old in good health.

Comment on this clonotype: With a much larger clone just one base away, this may be a read error. This rearrangement joins TRBV6-5 to TRBJ2-7, with 9 bases that match TRBD1. The germline V gene has CDR1 MNHEY and CDR2 SVGAGI. The CDR3 has 13 amino acids. The CDR3 sequence: CACSRDRDYEQYF. Written as DNA, the CDR3 is TGTGCCTGCAGCCGGGACAGGGACTACGAGCAGTACTTC.

A single count supports this clonotype. The chain recombines TRBV7-9 with TRBJ1-4; no clear D gene. Trimming removed 1 base at V and 5 bases at J, with 11 bases between. Looked up from germline, CDR1 is SEHNR and CDR2 is FQNEAQ (reference sequence). The CDR3 extends over 15 amino acids. CDR3 sequence (DNA): TGTGCCAGCAGCTTAGGCGGCCGCAGAAATGAAAAACTGTTTTTT. It encodes CASSLGGRRNEKLFF.

The chain couples TRBV10-3 to TRBJ2-7, with TRBD2 matching over 9 bases. The germline gives CDR1 ENHRY, CDR2 SYGVKD. CDR3 length: 12 residues. With 10 bases clipped from V and 2 bases from J, the junction kept 3 bases outside the gene matches. The chain's CDR3 is CATSGNTYEQYF. The CDR3 nucleotides are TGTGCCACTAGCGGGAATACCTACGAGCAGTACTTC.

The CDR3 sequence: CASSVGGTGLYEQYF. The CDR3 nucleotides read TGTGCCAGCAGCGTAGGGGGGACAGGGCTATACGAGCAGTACTTC. The chain uses TRBV9 and TRBJ2-4; 9 bases match TRBD1. The J call may be incorrect, as the DNA end agrees better with TRBJ2-7. This CDR3 is built from 15 residues. CDR1 and CDR2 (germline): SGDLS, YYNGEE.

The chain uses TRBV5-1 and TRBJ2-7, with 13 bases fitting TRBD2. CDR1 is SGHRS and CDR2 is YFSETQ in the germline V gene. Trimming at V came to 2 bases and at J to 7 bases, leaving 9 bases not matched to a gene. This CDR3 spans 16 amino acids. Here the CDR3 reads CASSFGERLAGGEQYF. CDR3 nucleotides: TGCGCCAGCAGCTTCGGGGAACGACTAGCGGGGGGAGAGCAGTACTTC.

This clonotype came up many times. V is TRBV29-1 and J is TRBJ2-3; D is ambiguous. In germline, CDR1 is SQVTM, CDR2 ANQGSEA. Trimming shortened V by 6 bases and J by 0 bases, and 13 bases separated the two germline ends. This CDR3 comprises 14 residues. Here the CDR3 DNA reads TGCAGCGTCCCCGCGGCAGGAAGCACAGATACGCAGTATTTT. The encoded protein is CSVPAAGSTDTQYF.

This chain joins TRBV6-2 or TRBV6-3 and TRBJ2-4; 8 nucleotides align to TRBD1. The DNA matches TRBJ2-5 better at its end, which makes the J call doubtful. Germline values: CDR1 MNHEY, CDR2 SVGEGT. The CDR3 extends over 13 amino acids. Here the CDR3 DNA reads TGTGCCAGCACTAGGGACAGGATGGAGACCCAGTACTTC. It specifies CASTRDRMETQYF.

This sequence joins TRBV11-3 and TRBJ2-3; the D gene could be TRBD1 or TRBD2 (5 bases each). CDR1 is SGHNT and CDR2 is YENEEA in the germline V gene. The CDR3 spans 14 residues. V lost 5 bases to trimming and J lost 6 bases, with 15 bases between them. CDR3 sequence reads: CASSKGTRHDTQYF. CDR3 nucleotide sequence: TGTGCCAGCAGCAAAGGGACCAGGCATGATACGCAGTATTTT. Full variable domain (remainder filled in from reference TRBV11-3 and TRBJ2-3): EAGVVQSPRYKIIEKKQPVAFWCNPISGHNTLYWYLQNLGQGPELLIRYENEEAVDDSQLPKDRFSAERLKGVDSTLKIQPAELGDSAVYLCASSKGTRHDTQYFGPGTRLTVL.

This chain links TRBV12-3 or TRBV12-4 with TRBJ1-1; possible D gene TRBD1, 5 bases. Trimming cost V 6 bases and J 6 bases, with 17 bases left between them. The CDR3 sequence is 14 residues long. The CDR3 sequence: CASSRTLGGAEAFF. In DNA form, the CDR3 reads TGTGCCAGCAGCCGTACCCTCGGGGGGGCTGAAGCTTTCTTT.

This clonotype was seen once. This chain uses TRBV7-9 with TRBJ1-5; the D is unclear. This CDR3 is built from 14 residues. Trimming removed 5 bases from V and 7 bases from J, with 15 bases in between. Germline values: CDR1 SEHNR, CDR2 FQNEAQ (reference sequence). Here the CDR3 reads CASSPDLGGQPQHF. The CDR3 DNA reads TGTGCCAGCAGCCCCGACCTGGGCGGGCAGCCCCAGCATTTT.

A note on this clonotype: This sequence may be a read error, since a much larger clone differs from it by one base. V gene TRBV7-9 combines with J gene TRBJ2-1; possibly TRBD1 for D (6 bases). CDR3 length: 16 amino acids. Germline V gene lookup returns CDR1 SEHNR and CDR2 FQNEAQ (reference sequence). The CDR3 region has the DNA TGTGCCAGCAGCTTGAAGGGGGTGAGCTCCTACAGTGAGCAGTTCTTC. It translates to CASSLKGVSSYSEQFF.

V is TRBV11-3 and J is TRBJ2-5; 8 nucleotides line up with TRBD1. The CDR3 is made up of 15 amino acids. Trimming cost V 5 bases and J 1 base; bases outside gene matches: 6. From germline, CDR1 is SGHNT and CDR2 YENEEA. CDR3 DNA sequence: TGTGCCAGCAGCCGTCGACAGGGGCCCCAAGAGACCCAGTACTTC. Translation: CASSRRQGPQETQYF.

J is TRBJ1-4 and V is TRBV12-3 or TRBV12-4; tentatively, D is TRBD1 (5 bases). Trimming cost V 7 bases and J 8 bases, with 17 bases left between them. The CDR3 contains 14 residues. The DNA for the CDR3 is TGTGCCAGCACCGCGGGGGAGCGGCGGGAAAAACTGTTTTTT. It is translated as CASTAGERREKLFF.

The chain has TRBV6-4 and TRBJ1-6; possibly TRBD1 for D (5 bases). The germline V gene encodes CDR1 MRHNA and CDR2 SNTAGT. V lost 5 bases and J 2 bases, leaving 13 bases between the germline ends. This CDR3 region has 16 residues. The CDR3 coding sequence is TGTGCCAGCAGTTTTGGGTCGGGACCCTATAATTCACCCCTCCACTTT. Translating gives CASSFGSGPYNSPLHF.

The chain joins TRBV7-2 to TRBJ2-6, with no clear D. The CDR3 loop spans 15 amino acids. V was clipped by 6 bases and J by 2 bases, with 11 bases between them. Germline V gene sequence: CDR1 SGHTA, CDR2 FQGNSA. The CDR3 reads CASSFTLAGANVLTF. CDR3 DNA: TGTGCCAGCAGTTTCACATTGGCTGGGGCCAACGTCCTGACTTTC.

This clonotype was counted only a few times. V usage is TRBV5-1 and J usage is TRBJ2-1; TRBD2 is a possible D gene (6 bases). Per germline, CDR1 SGHRS and CDR2 YFSETQ. CDR3 length: 14 residues. V lost 2 bases and J 5 bases, leaving 11 bases between the germline ends. The chain's CDR3 is CASSFGGGNNEQFF. CDR3 DNA sequence: TGCGCCAGCAGCTTTGGTGGAGGGAACAATGAGCAGTTCTTC.

This clonotype was found many times. A much larger clone sits a single nucleotide away, making a read error possible. The chain combines TRBV6-5 with TRBJ2-7; a weak D match, TRBD1 (6 bases). The CDR3 contains 14 residues. CDR1 is MNHEY and CDR2 is SVGAGI in the germline V gene. The CDR3 coding sequence is TGTGCCAGCAGTGACTCTGGGACACACTACGAGCAGTACTTC. Translating gives CASSDSGTHYEQYF.

This clonotype was seen a single time. The genes are TRBV29-1 and TRBJ2-1; no firm D call. Germline lookup yields CDR1 SQVTM and CDR2 ANQGSEA. V was cut by 3 bases and J by 4 bases, with 16 bases left in between. The CDR3 has 15 amino acids. CDR3 sequence reads: CSVDLRRFPYNEQFF. As DNA, the CDR3 is TGCAGCGTTGACCTCCGGCGGTTCCCTTACAATGAGCAGTTCTTC.

Remarks on this clonotype: A clone one base away is much larger, so this may be a read error. The chain couples TRBV27 to TRBJ2-5; TRBD2 agrees at 9 bases. Germline loops: CDR1 MNHEY, CDR2 SMNVEV (reference sequence). J gave up 11 bases and V 6 bases, and 19 bases lay outside the gene matches. The CDR3 totals 16 residues. CDR3 nucleotides: TGTGCCAGCAGCCCATCAGCGGGAGGAGGTCACAATGAGCAGTACTTC. This gives the protein CASSPSAGGGHNEQYF.

There are many counts of this clonotype. The chain uses TRBV20-1 and TRBJ2-3, with 13 bases that match TRBD2. Per the germline V gene, CDR1 is DFQATT and CDR2 is SNEGSKA (reference sequence). This CDR3 has 16 residues. J lost 4 bases, V lost 0 bases, and 4 bases had no gene match. CDR3 bases: TGCAGTGCTAGAGACATACTAGCGGGGGGGTCAGATACGCAGTATTTT. Residues: CSARDILAGGSDTQYF.

The J gene is TRBJ2-3, the V gene TRBV20-1; TRBD2 agrees at 8 bases. V trimming: 3 bases; J trimming: 0 bases; junction bases outside the gene matches: 11. Germline V lookup: CDR1 DFQATT, CDR2 SNEGSKA (reference sequence). The CDR3 spans 17 residues. As DNA, the CDR3 is TGCAGTGCTAGGAAAGGTTCGAGCGGGGGTAGCACAGATACGCAGTATTTT. This encodes CSARKGSSGGSTDTQYF.

About this clonotype itself: The germline gene is not matched at one end of the junction; a read error may be the cause. The chain uses TRBV7-2 and TRBJ2-1, with D perhaps matching TRBD1 or TRBD2 (7 bases each). Germline V gene data show CDR1 as SGHTA and CDR2 as FQGNSA. CDR3 length: 15 residues. The CDR3 spells CAGSSSGTAYNEQFF. The CDR3 DNA is TGTGCCGGCAGCTCAAGCGGGACAGCCTACAATGAGCAGTTCTTC.

The chain joins TRBV7-2 to TRBJ2-3; no reliable D call. V shed 5 bases and J shed 6 bases, with 15 bases lying between them. The germline CDR1 and CDR2 sequences are SGHTA and FQGNSA. The CDR3 sequence is 14 residues long. CDR3 residues: CASSPRLAGDTQYF. The CDR3 region has the DNA TGTGCCAGCAGCCCCCGTTTGGCCGGGGATACGCAGTATTTT.

The chain links TRBV20-1 to TRBJ2-1, with 8 bases identical to TRBD2. Per germline, CDR1 DFQATT and CDR2 SNEGSKA (reference sequence). This CDR3 comprises 16 residues. Trimming at V came to 3 bases and at J to 2 bases, leaving 9 bases not matched to a gene. In DNA form, the CDR3 reads TGCAGTGCTAGCGGGAGGGCCTGGGTCCCCTACAATGAGCAGTTCTTC. Translating it yields CSASGRAWVPYNEQFF.